This T cell receptor beta chain was observed in a study of T cell responses to AZD1222 COVID-19 vaccine. Turning to the study itself: Pooled in the analysis were second doses at about 4 or about 12 weeks.

Study-wide findings and caveats: Of the AZD1222 recipients, only 5 to 7 were seropositive at baseline. Following two doses of AZD1222, Spike-specific TCR breadth and depth rose.

The method was immunoSEQ multiplex PCR; TCRdb's version includes in-frame clones alone and lacks a portion of them. In the table there are over 150,000 clones, approximately 90% of which are singletons. The CDR3 sequence is 14 residues long. Deletions cut 4 bases from V and 4 bases from J, with 14 bases between. Germline-derived CDR1 and CDR2 are SGHRS and YFSETQ. Concerning this clone itself: Its specificity is not known.

Sequenced here: peripheral blood, sampled on day 0 of AZD1222 vaccination. The chain is built from TRBV5-1 and TRBJ2-5; D is ambiguous. This TCR was sampled from an adult in good health. The CDR3 loop is CASSPMAGSETQYF. The CDR3 bases are TGCGCCAGCAGCCCGATGGCTGGGTCAGAGACCCAGTACTTC.